The 30 T cell receptor beta chains given below trace back to one sample, sequenced in a study of vaccination and CD4 T cells after COVID-19 (dated by TCRdb to about 2022). To prepare the library, PCR was applied. Instrument used: Illumina iSeq 100. DNA from cultured CD4+ T cells was subjected to TCR sequencing with the Oncomine TCR Beta short-read assay at the Johns Hopkins FTIC core. Using fastp at Q25 and MiXCR, TCRdb reprocessed the public reads and kept productive beta chains. Here each entry gathers all rows of one CDR3 protein and keeps the most common genes and DNA. Within this sample are fewer than 25,000 distinct CDR3 sequences, with under 55% of them counted one time only. Clones ranked in the top ten supply about 4% of the sample. Interpreted using the paper, the time point label stands for: late sampling 161 to 241 days after vaccination in a few convalescent patients. Taken with the paper, the label for treatment or condition translates to: approximately nine-day PBMC culture with coronavirus spike peptide pools or control peptides (ViraFEST assay).

These receptors' antigens are unknown. The sample was CD4+ T cells from blood, cultured in vitro, taken about 7 months after SARS-CoV-2 vaccination. The receptors stem from a human donor who had recovered from COVID-19.

The genes are TRBV20-1 and TRBJ1-2; D gene uncertain. The CDR3 sequence is 12 residues long. Germline CDR1 is DFQATT and CDR2 is SNEGSKA (reference sequence). V lost 4 bases, J lost 4 bases, and 10 bases lay in between. CDR3 sequence (DNA): TGCAGTGCTACCGGTTCGGGCTATGGCTACACCTTC. Translating it yields CSATGSGYGYTF.

The chain recombines TRBV2 with TRBJ2-1; 9 bases are shared with TRBD2. Germline CDR1 is SNHLY and CDR2 is FYNNEI. J lost 3 bases, V lost 5 bases, and 8 bases had no gene match. The CDR3 runs 16 residues. In DNA form, the CDR3 reads TGTGCCAGCAGTCCGCCTAGCGGGACTAGCTACAATGAGCAGTTCTTC. This codes for CASSPPSGTSYNEQFF.

V and J are TRBV12-3 or TRBV12-4 and TRBJ1-6; TRBD1 is a possible D gene (5 bases). The CDR3 is made up of 12 amino acids. Trimming took off 10 bases at V and 13 bases at J, with 17 bases between the two ends. The CDR3 loop is CATSGVAAPLHF. The CDR3 region has the DNA TGTGCCACATCGGGGGTGGCCGCGCCCCTCCACTTT.

The chain employs TRBV7-8 and TRBJ2-7, with D perhaps TRBD2 (6 bases). The ends were cut back, 0 bases at V and 7 bases at J, with 13 bases in the middle. The CDR3 totals 14 residues. Germline V gene data show CDR1 as SGHVS and CDR2 as FQNEAQ. The CDR3 sequence is CASSLAAGLAEQYF. In nucleotides, the CDR3 is TGTGCCAGCAGCTTAGCAGCGGGCCTAGCGGAGCAGTACTTC.

This clonotype was observed a single time. V is TRBV4-1 and J is TRBJ2-3; D gene unclear. Germline V gene sequence: CDR1 MGHRA, CDR2 YSYEKL. The CDR3 extends over 13 amino acids. Trimming removed 6 bases at V and 0 bases at J, with 7 bases between. The DNA for the CDR3 is TGCGCCAGCAGACCAGTTAGCACAGATACGCAGTATTTT. Translating it yields CASRPVSTDTQYF.

This clonotype was seen only a few times. The J gene is TRBJ2-7, the V gene TRBV7-2; D gene ambiguous. Germline V gene sequence: CDR1 SGHTA, CDR2 FQGNSA. The CDR3 has 11 residues. Trimming took 1 base from V and 6 from J, leaving 4 bases between them. The CDR3 region has the DNA TGTGCCAGCAGCTTAGGGGCCGAGCAGTACTTC. This translates into CASSLGAEQYF. The full variable domain, with the rest looked up from reference TRBV7-2 and TRBJ2-7, is GAGVSQSPSNKVTEKGKDVELRCDPISGHTALYWYRQSLGQGLEFLIYFQGNSAPDKSGLPSDRFSAERTGGSVSTLTIQRTQQEDSAVYLCASSLGAEQYFGPGTRLTVT.

This sequence joins TRBV7-2 and TRBJ2-6, with D perhaps matching TRBD2 (6 bases). V was trimmed by 1 base and J by 2 bases, leaving 9 bases between them. Germline V gives CDR1 SGHTA, CDR2 FQGNSA. The CDR3 totals 16 residues. The CDR3 DNA is TGTGCCAGCAGCTTAGGTCCGGGGGCTGGGGCCAACGTCCTGACTTTC. Amino acid sequence: CASSLGPGAGANVLTF.

The V gene is TRBV20-1, the J gene TRBJ2-1; D is unresolved. Trimming removed 0 bases at V and 0 bases at J, with 15 bases between. The CDR3 contains 17 residues. The germline CDR1 and CDR2 sequences are DFQATT and SNEGSKA (reference sequence). The CDR3 spells CSARDPDPASSYNEQFF. DNA for the CDR3: TGCAGTGCTAGAGACCCCGACCCGGCGAGCTCCTACAATGAGCAGTTCTTC.

This clonotype came up a few times. The chain uses TRBV20-1 and TRBJ1-6; TRBD1 agrees at 10 bases. This CDR3 spans 12 amino acids. Germline values: CDR1 DFQATT, CDR2 SNEGSKA (reference sequence). V dropped 6 bases and J dropped 12; count of bases not matched to a gene: 5. The CDR3 reads CSARQGAEPLHF. Here the CDR3 DNA reads TGCAGTGCGCGACAGGGGGCGGAACCCCTCCACTTT.

This clonotype was observed a handful of times. V gene TRBV6-1 combines with J gene TRBJ2-5, with TRBD1 matching over 7 bases. V was clipped by 6 bases and J by 2 bases; unmatched bases: 3. The CDR3 is made up of 13 amino acids. CDR1 and CDR2 (germline): MNHNS, SASEGT. The CDR3 loop reads CASRWDRQETQYF. The CDR3 nucleotides read TGTGCCAGCAGGTGGGACAGACAAGAGACCCAGTACTTC.

The gene calls are TRBV6-2 or TRBV6-3 and TRBJ1-1; TRBD1 might be the D (5 bases). The CDR3 totals 14 residues. V was cut by 10 bases and J by 4 bases, with 19 bases left in between. CDR1 and CDR2 from the germline V gene are MNHEY and SVGEGT. The CDR3 nucleotides are TGTGCCACCAAACAGGAGCGGCTGTCCACTGAAGCTTTCTTT. This encodes CATKQERLSTEAFF.

This clonotype was observed a few times. V is TRBV7-2 and J is TRBJ1-6; 8 bases are a match to TRBD1. This CDR3 contains 15 residues. Germline CDR1 and CDR2: SGHTA and FQGNSA. The J segment lost 7 bases and the V segment lost 2 bases, leaving 4 bases of the junction unmatched. CDR3 loop: CASSLFDRGNSPLHF. In DNA, the CDR3 is TGTGCCAGCAGCTTATTTGACAGGGGAAATTCACCCCTCCACTTT.

This clonotype was recorded once. This chain connects TRBV4-1 to TRBJ2-7; D is possibly TRBD1 (5 bases). This CDR3 has 13 amino acids. Trimming removed 6 bases from V and 1 base from J, with 10 bases in between. The germline CDR1 and CDR2 sequences are MGHRA and YSYEKL. CDR3 sequence reads: CASRGLRSYEQYF. The CDR3 DNA follows: TGCGCCAGCAGGGGGCTTAGATCCTACGAGCAGTACTTC.

This sequence joins TRBV20-1 and TRBJ2-1; 8 bases line up with TRBD2. The germline CDR1 and CDR2 sequences are DFQATT and SNEGSKA (reference sequence). The CDR3 loop spans 14 amino acids. Losses at the gene ends were 3 bases for V and 5 bases for J; bases not matched to a gene: 6. CDR3: CSASPSGLNNEQFF. The CDR3 DNA reads TGCAGTGCTAGCCCTAGCGGGCTCAACAATGAGCAGTTCTTC.

This sequence joins TRBV24-1 and TRBJ1-1, with D maybe TRBD1 (5 bases). This CDR3 has 12 residues. Trimming removed 2 bases at V and 6 bases at J, with 6 bases between. CDR1 and CDR2 from the germline V gene are KGHDR and SFDVKD. CDR3 sequence reads: CATSDWGAEAFF. The DNA for the CDR3 is TGTGCCACCAGTGATTGGGGGGCTGAAGCTTTCTTT.

This sequence joins TRBV27 and TRBJ1-1; tentative D call: TRBD1 (6 bases). Germline-derived CDR1 and CDR2 are MNHEY and SMNVEV (reference sequence). The CDR3 is 17 residues long. V lost 3 bases to trimming and J lost 0 bases, with 17 bases between them. CDR3 sequence: CASSFTRGGKMNTEAFF. DNA of the CDR3: TGTGCCAGCAGTTTCACTCGGGGGGGCAAGATGAACACTGAAGCTTTCTTT.

This clonotype was seen more than once but under ten times. The chain carries TRBV6-5 and TRBJ1-6, with TRBD1 identical over 7 bases. V was clipped by 2 bases and J by 8 bases; unmatched bases: 3. This CDR3 is built from 14 residues. The germline V gene encodes CDR1 MNHEY and CDR2 SVGAGI. This CDR3 is CASSYRDRDSPLHF. CDR3 nucleotides: TGTGCCAGCAGTTACCGGGACAGAGATTCACCCCTCCACTTT.

The rearrangement uses TRBV6-1 and TRBJ2-2; D is ambiguous. V lost 6 bases, J lost 5 bases, and 7 bases lay in between. The germline V gene encodes CDR1 MNHNS and CDR2 SASEGT. The CDR3 spans 12 residues. Here the CDR3 DNA reads TGTGCCAGCAGACACCAAACCGGGGAGCTGTTTTTT. It specifies CASRHQTGELFF.

This CDR3 is CASSRTGGGLYGYTF. The CDR3 coding sequence is TGTGCCAGCTCAAGGACGGGAGGGGGCCTCTATGGCTACACCTTC. The chain joins TRBV18 to TRBJ1-2; TRBD1 agrees at 7 bases. Trimming removed 5 bases from V and 4 bases from J; junction bases left unmatched: 10. The CDR3 extends over 15 amino acids. Germline CDR1 is KGHSH and CDR2 is LQKENI. The full variable domain, its missing parts supplied by reference TRBV18 and TRBJ1-2, is NAGVMQNPRHLVRRRGQEARLRCSPMKGHSHVYWYRQLPEEGLKFMVYLQKENIIDESGMPKERFSAEFPKEGPSILRIQQVVRGDSAAYFCASSRTGGGLYGYTFGSGTRLTVV.

The V and J genes are TRBV28 and TRBJ1-5; tentative D call: TRBD1 (5 bases). The CDR3 covers 13 residues. Looked up from germline, CDR1 is MDHEN and CDR2 is SYDVKM. V was shortened by 6 bases and J by 4 bases, with 10 bases between the two germline ends. CDR3 sequence reads: CASRGTVNQPQHF. In DNA, the CDR3 is TGTGCCAGCAGGGGGACCGTTAATCAGCCCCAGCATTTT.

This chain connects TRBV18 to TRBJ1-1, with D unresolved. Per germline, CDR1 KGHSH and CDR2 LQKENI. V was clipped by 3 bases and J by 4 bases, with 3 bases between them. The CDR3 extends over 11 amino acids. CDR3 region: CASSPSTEAFF. CDR3 nucleotides: TGTGCCAGCTCACCCTCCACTGAAGCTTTCTTT.

The genes are TRBV20-1 and TRBJ2-1, with unresolved D. This CDR3 spans 17 amino acids. Trimming removed 3 bases at V and 1 base at J, with 19 bases between. In germline, CDR1 is DFQATT, CDR2 SNEGSKA (reference sequence). CDR3 protein: CSASGRHFTASYNEQFF. DNA for the CDR3: TGCAGTGCTAGTGGCCGGCATTTTACGGCTTCCTACAATGAGCAGTTCTTC.

The V and J genes are TRBV20-1 and TRBJ2-3; 11 bases line up with TRBD2. The junction had 14 bases not matched to a gene; V was cut back by 8 bases and J by 10 bases. Germline V gene data show CDR1 as DFQATT and CDR2 as SNEGSKA (reference sequence). The CDR3 is made up of 14 amino acids. The CDR3 protein is CSPNLAGGTYPQYF. DNA of the CDR3: TGCAGTCCCAATCTAGCGGGAGGAACATATCCGCAGTATTTT.

The rearrangement links TRBV20-1 to TRBJ1-1, with 7 bases that match TRBD1. The germline gives CDR1 DFQATT, CDR2 SNEGSKA (reference sequence). The CDR3 extends over 16 amino acids. After removal of 0 bases from V and 5 bases from J, the junction contained 12 bases not matched to a gene. This CDR3 is CSARDPGPGGRTEAFF. The CDR3 bases are TGCAGTGCTAGAGATCCGGGCCCAGGGGGGAGGACTGAAGCTTTCTTT.

The V and J genes are TRBV28 and TRBJ2-7; D may correspond to TRBD1 or TRBD2 (6 bases each). Germline CDR1 and CDR2: MDHEN and SYDVKM. V was pared by 10 bases and J by 9 bases, with 25 bases between. The CDR3 has 14 residues. CDR3: CATEGGLAEGGQYF. The CDR3 region has the DNA TGTGCCACCGAAGGGGGATTAGCGGAGGGCGGGCAGTACTTC. The entire variable domain, with the rest obtained from reference TRBV28 and TRBJ2-7, is as follows: DVKVTQSSRYLVKRTGEKVFLECVQDMDHENMFWYRQDPGLGLRLIYFSYDVKMKEKGDIPEGYSVSREKKERFSLILESASTNQTSMYLCATEGGLAEGGQYFGPGTRLTVT.

This chain uses TRBV20-1 with TRBJ1-1, with D tentatively TRBD1 (6 bases). V lost 1 base and J 2 bases, leaving 11 bases between the germline ends. This CDR3 spans 14 amino acids. Per the germline V gene, CDR1 is DFQATT and CDR2 is SNEGSKA (reference sequence). Here the CDR3 reads CSARGWTVNTEAFF. In nucleotides, the CDR3 is TGCAGTGCTAGAGGTTGGACAGTTAACACTGAAGCTTTCTTT.

The rearrangement links TRBV25-1 to TRBJ2-1; 9 bases line up with TRBD2. V lost 5 bases to trimming and J lost 6 bases; unmatched junction nucleotides: 5. The CDR3 extends over 14 amino acids. The germline V gene has CDR1 MGHDK and CDR2 SYGVNS. In nucleotides, the CDR3 is TGTGCCAGCAGTTCCGGCGGGAGGGTCAATGAGCAGTTCTTC. The encoded protein is CASSSGGRVNEQFF.

This rearrangement joins TRBV19 to TRBJ1-1, with D unclear. Trimming shortened V by 7 bases and J by 0 bases, and 12 bases separated the two germline ends. The CDR3 covers 14 residues. Germline assignment: CDR1 LNHDA and CDR2 SQIVND (reference sequence). CDR3 region: CASIDPAMNTEAFF. In DNA form, the CDR3 reads TGTGCCAGTATTGATCCGGCCATGAACACTGAAGCTTTCTTT.

The rearrangement joins TRBV21-1 to TRBJ2-2; TRBD1 was called by the table and not checked on the DNA. TRBV21-1 is assigned pseudogene status. This CDR3 is 13 amino acids long. As DNA, the CDR3 is TGTGCCAGCAGCACCCGGGGGAGCGGGGAGCTGTTTTTT. Translated: CASSTRGSGELFF.

This sequence joins TRBV28 and TRBJ2-3, with D possibly TRBD2 on 5 matching bases. CDR1 is MDHEN and CDR2 is SYDVKM in the germline V gene. The CDR3 length is 15 residues. V was shortened by 4 bases and J by 0 bases, with 11 bases between the two germline ends. The CDR3 nucleotides read TGTGCCAGCAGTTCCCCCGGGATAAGCACAGATACGCAGTATTTT. Residues: CASSSPGISTDTQYF. Full variable domain (outside the CDR3, taken from reference TRBV28 and TRBJ2-3): DVKVTQSSRYLVKRTGEKVFLECVQDMDHENMFWYRQDPGLGLRLIYFSYDVKMKEKGDIPEGYSVSREKKERFSLILESASTNQTSMYLCASSSPGISTDTQYFGPGTRLTVL.